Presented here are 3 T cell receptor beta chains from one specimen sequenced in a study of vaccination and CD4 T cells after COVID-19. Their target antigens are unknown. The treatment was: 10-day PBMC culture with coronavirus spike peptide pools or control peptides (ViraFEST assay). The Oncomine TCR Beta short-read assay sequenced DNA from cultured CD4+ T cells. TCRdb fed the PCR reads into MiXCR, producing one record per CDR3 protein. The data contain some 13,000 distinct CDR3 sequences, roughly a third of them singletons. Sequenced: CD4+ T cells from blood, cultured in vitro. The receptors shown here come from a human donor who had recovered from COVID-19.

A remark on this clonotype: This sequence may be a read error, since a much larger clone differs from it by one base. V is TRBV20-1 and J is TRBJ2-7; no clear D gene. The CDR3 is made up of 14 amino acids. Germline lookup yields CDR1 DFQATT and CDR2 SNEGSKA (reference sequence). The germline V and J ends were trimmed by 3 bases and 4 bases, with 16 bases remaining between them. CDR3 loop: CSARTPGVMYEQYF. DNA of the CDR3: TGCAGTGCTAGGACCCCAGGCGTGATGTACGAGCAGTACTTC.

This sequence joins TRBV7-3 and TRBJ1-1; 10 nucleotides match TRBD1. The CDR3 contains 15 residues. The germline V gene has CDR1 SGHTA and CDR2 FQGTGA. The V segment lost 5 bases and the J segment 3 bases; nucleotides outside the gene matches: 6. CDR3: CASSPDRGPYTEAFF. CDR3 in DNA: TGTGCCAGCAGCCCCGACAGGGGGCCGTACACTGAAGCTTTCTTT.

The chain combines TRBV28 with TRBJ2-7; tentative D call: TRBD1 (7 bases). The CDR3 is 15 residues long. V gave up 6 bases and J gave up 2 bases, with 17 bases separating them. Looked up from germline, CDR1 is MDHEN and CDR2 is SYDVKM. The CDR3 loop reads CASRRNRGGAYEQYF. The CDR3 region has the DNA TGTGCCAGCAGACGAAACAGGGGAGGAGCCTACGAGCAGTACTTC. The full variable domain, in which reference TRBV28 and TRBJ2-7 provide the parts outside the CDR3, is DVKVTQSSRYLVKRTGEKVFLECVQDMDHENMFWYRQDPGLGLRLIYFSYDVKMKEKGDIPEGYSVSREKKERFSLILESASTNQTSMYLCASRRNRGGAYEQYFGPGTRLTVT.